This is a list of T cell receptor beta chains from one sample in a study of blood T cell repertoires in COVID-19. The data were produced by immunoSEQ multiplex PCR, yet TCRdb's version contains in-frame clones alone and is incomplete. The sample lists 150,000 to 200,000 clones, more than 75% occurring once. Sequencing was carried out using peripheral blood. Receptors were obtained from a human donor in a cohort sampled during active COVID-19. CDR3s include the opening cysteine and the closing phenylalanine or tryptophan. The order of the fields is CDR3 protein, CDR3 DNA, V gene, J gene, clone size, D gene. D genes are given only for firm matches. Clone size appears in some rows only: once, few, many, or a class for an expanded clone.

CDR3 protein: CASSPGTEANYGYTF
CDR3 DNA: TGCGCCAGCAGCCCGGGGACAGAAGCTAACTATGGCTACACCTTC
V gene: TRBV4-3
J gene: TRBJ1-2
clone size: -
D gene: TRBD1

CDR3 protein: CASRTGGLIEKLFF
CDR3 DNA: TGTGCCAGCAGGACAGGGGGCTTGATAGAAAAACTGTTTTTT
V gene: TRBV28
J gene: TRBJ1-4
clone size: -
D gene: TRBD1

CDR3 protein: CSASGGSYGYTF
CDR3 DNA: TGCAGTGCTAGTGGGGGCAGCTATGGCTACACCTTC
V gene: TRBV20-1
J gene: TRBJ1-2
clone size: -
D gene: -

CDR3 protein: CASHTIGLTGMGDGYTF
CDR3 DNA: TGTGCCAGTCATACGATTGGGCTAACAGGGATGGGGGATGGCTACACCTTC
V gene: TRBV19
J gene: TRBJ1-2
clone size: -
D gene: -

CDR3 protein: CASSFSGTNTGELFF
CDR3 DNA: TGTGCCAGCAGCTTTAGCGGTACGAACACCGGGGAGCTGTTTTTT
V gene: TRBV6-5
J gene: TRBJ2-2
clone size: -
D gene: -

CDR3 protein: CASRGTGVNIQYF
CDR3 DNA: TGTGCCAGCAGAGGGACAGGGGTAAACATTCAGTACTTC
V gene: TRBV12-3/TRBV12-4
J gene: TRBJ2-4
clone size: -
D gene: TRBD1

CDR3 protein: CASSTGLAGASYEQYF
CDR3 DNA: TGTGCCAGCAGTACCGGACTAGCGGGGGCTTCCTACGAGCAGTACTTC
V gene: TRBV2
J gene: TRBJ2-7
clone size: -
D gene: TRBD2

CDR3 protein: CASSPGQNTQPQHF
CDR3 DNA: TGTGCCAGCAGTCCCGGACAGAATACTCAGCCCCAGCATTTT
V gene: TRBV28
J gene: TRBJ1-5
clone size: -
D gene: -

CDR3 protein: CASSPGRWRQFF
CDR3 DNA: TGTGCCAGCAGTCCCGGCCGCTGGAGGCAGTTCTTC
V gene: TRBV3-1/TRBV3-2
J gene: TRBJ2-1
clone size: -
D gene: -

CDR3 protein: CASSSGQGYEQYF
CDR3 DNA: TGTGCCAGCTCATCGGGACAGGGCTACGAGCAGTACTTC
V gene: TRBV18
J gene: TRBJ2-7
clone size: -
D gene: TRBD1

CDR3 protein: CASSLFFRGEQFF
CDR3 DNA: TGTGCCAGCAGCTTATTCTTTCGGGGTGAGCAGTTCTTC
V gene: TRBV7-9
J gene: TRBJ2-1
clone size: -
D gene: -

CDR3 protein: CASSPRTRGYEQYF
CDR3 DNA: TGTGCCAGCTCCCCTCGCACCAGGGGCTACGAGCAGTACTTC
V gene: TRBV18
J gene: TRBJ2-7
clone size: -
D gene: -

CDR3 protein: CASSFRGQGYEQYF
CDR3 DNA: TGTGCCAGCAGCTTCCGGGGACAGGGCTACGAGCAGTACTTC
V gene: TRBV5-5
J gene: TRBJ2-7
clone size: -
D gene: TRBD1

CDR3 protein: CASSRAVGPGTGANVLTF
CDR3 DNA: TGTGCCAGTAGTAGAGCTGTCGGTCCCGGGACTGGGGCCAACGTCCTGACTTTC
V gene: TRBV19
J gene: TRBJ2-6
clone size: -
D gene: -

CDR3 protein: CASSLGTGGEKLFF
CDR3 DNA: TGTGCCAGCAGTCTTGGGACAGGGGGCGAAAAACTGTTTTTT
V gene: TRBV27
J gene: TRBJ1-4
clone size: -
D gene: TRBD1

CDR3 protein: CSASLGTGGNYGYTF
CDR3 DNA: TGCAGTGCTAGTCTTGGGACAGGGGGTAACTATGGCTACACCTTC
V gene: TRBV20-1
J gene: TRBJ1-2
clone size: -
D gene: TRBD1

CDR3 protein: CASSLRGAYEQYF
CDR3 DNA: TGTGCCAGCAGTCTGCGGGGCGCGTACGAGCAGTACTTC
V gene: TRBV5-4
J gene: TRBJ2-7
clone size: -
D gene: -

CDR3 protein: CATSDRTGPTFNEQFF
CDR3 DNA: TGTGCCACCAGTGACCGGACAGGGCCCACTTTCAATGAGCAGTTCTTC
V gene: TRBV24-1
J gene: TRBJ2-1
clone size: -
D gene: TRBD1

CDR3 protein: CASSLLTDKQFF
CDR3 DNA: TGTGCCAGCAGTCTACTCACGGACAAGCAGTTCTTC
V gene: TRBV28
J gene: TRBJ2-1
clone size: -
D gene: -

CDR3 protein: CASSPPVGHSGNTIYF
CDR3 DNA: TGTGCCAGCTCACCGCCCGTTGGCCACTCTGGAAACACCATATATTTT
V gene: TRBV18
J gene: TRBJ1-3
clone size: -
D gene: -

CDR3 protein: CASSYSNRAETQYF
CDR3 DNA: TGTGCCAGCAGTTACTCGAACAGGGCTGAGACCCAGTACTTC
V gene: TRBV6-5
J gene: TRBJ2-5
clone size: -
D gene: -

CDR3 protein: CASSQEGSRNEKLFF
CDR3 DNA: TGCGCCAGCAGCCAAGAGGGGAGTAGGAATGAAAAACTGTTTTTT
V gene: TRBV4-3
J gene: TRBJ1-4
clone size: -
D gene: -

CDR3 protein: CASGGEMPQHF
CDR3 DNA: TGTGCCAGCGGCGGGGAGATGCCCCAGCATTTT
V gene: TRBV6-6
J gene: TRBJ1-5
clone size: -
D gene: -

CDR3 protein: CASSPSQGVLENTEAFF
CDR3 DNA: TGTGCCAGCTCACCGTCGCAAGGGGTTTTGGAAAACACTGAAGCTTTCTTT
V gene: TRBV18
J gene: TRBJ1-1
clone size: -
D gene: -

CDR3 protein: CASSLDRGTEAFF
CDR3 DNA: TGCGCCAGCAGCTTGGACAGGGGAACTGAAGCTTTCTTT
V gene: TRBV5-1
J gene: TRBJ1-1
clone size: -
D gene: TRBD1

CDR3 protein: CASRPKPGSGNTIYF
CDR3 DNA: TGTGCCAGTAGGCCCAAACCAGGCTCTGGAAACACCATATATTTT
V gene: TRBV19
J gene: TRBJ1-3
clone size: -
D gene: -

CDR3 protein: CASSPAGAGLAKNIQYF
CDR3 DNA: TGTGCCAGCTCACCGGCAGGGGCTGGCCTAGCCAAAAACATTCAGTACTTC
V gene: TRBV18
J gene: TRBJ2-4
clone size: once
D gene: -

CDR3 protein: CASSLGVVAGFTDTQYF
CDR3 DNA: TGTGCCAGCAGCTTGGGGGTGGTAGCGGGGTTCACAGATACGCAGTATTTT
V gene: TRBV7-6
J gene: TRBJ2-3
clone size: -
D gene: TRBD2

CDR3 protein: CSASPLSSYNEQFF
CDR3 DNA: TGCAGTGCTAGTCCACTAAGCTCCTACAATGAGCAGTTCTTC
V gene: TRBV20-1
J gene: TRBJ2-1
clone size: -
D gene: -

CDR3 protein: CASSYQRQVSDYGYTF
CDR3 DNA: TGTGCCAGCAGCTACCAGCGACAGGTTTCGGACTATGGCTACACCTTC
V gene: TRBV7-9
J gene: TRBJ1-2
clone size: -
D gene: -

CDR3 protein: CASSLGLAGITDTQYF
CDR3 DNA: TGTGCCAGCAGCTTAGGACTAGCGGGAATCACAGATACGCAGTATTTT
V gene: TRBV7-2
J gene: TRBJ2-3
clone size: -
D gene: TRBD2

CDR3 protein: CASSQGVTNEKLFF
CDR3 DNA: TGTGCCAGCAGCCAGGGGGTAACTAATGAAAAACTGTTTTTT
V gene: TRBV6-5
J gene: TRBJ1-4
clone size: -
D gene: TRBD1